This T cell receptor (beta chain) was found in a study of T cell responses to AZD1222 COVID-19 vaccine. Study details: Pooling of second doses given at about 4 or about 12 weeks was done. The study's findings and limits: At study baseline, merely five or six AZD1222 recipients were seropositive. Two AZD1222 administrations were followed by greater Spike-specific TCR breadth and depth. Donor demographics were predominantly white British with a female majority; clonal diversity may be underestimated.

The CDR3 contains 12 residues. Trimming stripped 5 bases from V and 4 bases from J, with 6 bases between. Germline lookup yields CDR1 LGHDT and CDR2 YNNKEL (reference sequence). Worth noting for this clone: What it binds is not known.

Generated by immunoSEQ multiplex PCR, the TCRdb table keeps only in-frame clones and is missing some. The sample includes roughly 100,000 clones, roughly nine tenths seen only once; the top ten take around 2.7%. The receptor comes from an adult in good health. The sample was peripheral blood, taken on day 0 of AZD1222 vaccination. This chain uses TRBV3-1 (or the pseudogene TRBV3-2) with TRBJ1-3; D is undetermined. The chain's CDR3 is CASSVRGNTIYF. CDR3 sequence (DNA): TGTGCCAGCAGCGTACGCGGAAACACCATATATTTT.